These T cell receptor beta chains were read from a single sample in a study of response to subunit inactivated influenza vaccine. MiXCR was run by TCRdb on the RT-PCR reads, yielding one entry per CDR3 protein. The sample carries around 500,000 distinct CDR3 sequences, 9.5% to 12% recorded once. The sequenced sample was PBMCs from blood, obtained more than 35 days after vaccination. The receptor source for this set is a man aged 50 or older who received an inactivated influenza vaccine. The CDR3 runs from the conserved cysteine through the conserved F or W. D genes are given only for firm matches. Clone size is shown for a subset of rows, as once, few, many or a class of expanded clone.

abundance	v_gene	d_gene	j_gene	CDR3nt	CDR3aa
many	TRBV27	TRBD2	TRBJ2-7	TGTGCCAGCATACGAAGAGCGGGAACAAACTCCTACGAGCAGTACTTC	CASIRRAGTNSYEQYF
-	TRBV2	-	TRBJ1-1	TGTGCCAGCAGTGAATGGGGAAGGGGCACTGAAGCTTTCTTT	CASSEWGRGTEAFF
-	TRBV5-1	-	TRBJ2-5	TGCGCCAGCAGCTTCGCTAGCGCCCAAGAGACCCAGTACTTC	CASSFASAQETQYF
few	TRBV7-9	-	TRBJ1-1	TGTGCCAGCAGCCGCCCAGGGCCCGACCCGGACACTGAAGCTTTCTTT	CASSRPGPDPDTEAFF
many	TRBV7-2	TRBD1	TRBJ2-1	TGTGCCAGCAGCCCCACCGACAGGGTGACGATATTCTTC	CASSPTDRVTIFF
-	TRBV20-1	-	TRBJ1-6	TGCAGTGTCCAAGCGGACAAGGGGTCACCCCTCCACTTT	CSVQADKGSPLHF
few	TRBV10-3	TRBD1	TRBJ1-6	TGTGCCATCAGTGAGGCAACAGGGGGCAGTTCACCCCTCCACTTT	CAISEATGGSSPLHF
-	TRBV7-2	-	TRBJ1-1	TGTGCCAGCAGGAAGACAGGGAACACTGAAGCTTTCTTT	CASRKTGNTEAFF
few	TRBV20-1	TRBD1	TRBJ1-1	TGCAGTGCTACCAAGGGAGGGGGCAGGACTGAAGCTTTCTTT	CSATKGGGRTEAFF
-	TRBV12-3/TRBV12-4	-	TRBJ2-7	TGTGCCAGCAGCTACAGGGTCGAGCAGTACTTC	CASSYRVEQYF
-	TRBV20-1	-	TRBJ2-3	TGCAGTGCTAGACGGGAGATAGATACGCAGTATTTT	CSARREIDTQYF
few	TRBV7-2	-	TRBJ2-3	TGTGCCAGCAGCTTAAGGGGACGGTCTAGCACAGATACGCAGTATTTT	CASSLRGRSSTDTQYF
-	TRBV4-3	TRBD1	TRBJ1-4	TGCGCCAGCAGCCCGGGGGACAGGGTGGTTGAAAAACTGTTTTTT	CASSPGDRVVEKLFF
-	TRBV6-1	TRBD1	TRBJ2-7	TGTGCCAGCAGAGGACAGGGTAGGGCTCCTGGACCCTACGAGCAGTACTTC	CASRGQGRAPGPYEQYF
-	TRBV20-1	-	TRBJ2-2	TGCAGTGCTAGTGTCGGGACGCCGAACACCGGGGAGCTGTTTTTT	CSASVGTPNTGELFF
-	TRBV20-1	-	TRBJ2-4	TGCTGTGCTAGAGATTTGGTCTGGGGGGCCAAAAACATTCAGTACTTC	CCARDLVWGAKNIQYF
-	TRBV7-7	TRBD1	TRBJ2-5	TGTGCCAGCAGCTTTGCCGCGACAGGGGGACAGACCCAGTACTTC	CASSFAATGGQTQYF
few	TRBV20-1	-	TRBJ2-7	TGCAGTGCTAGAGAAGGTCCGAGAGCCTACGAGCAGTACTTC	CSAREGPRAYEQYF